Listed below are T cell receptor beta chains from one sample, sequenced in a study of control samples from healthy donors and cancer patients. Sequencing was performed with immunoSEQ multiplex PCR; in TCRdb, only in-frame clones are kept and a portion is missing. The table shows approximately 160,000 clones, with just over 90% occurring only once. Sequenced: blood. The receptors stem from a woman aged 55-69 years in good health. Each CDR3 is given without its conserved first and last residue. Fields, in order: CDR3 protein, clone size, V gene. Clone size is shown for a subset of rows, as once, few, many or a class of expanded clone.

ASSLFQF	NA	TRBV7-8
ASSPPGQGNTEAF	NA	TRBV18
ASSFGGGGEAF	NA	TRBV12-3/TRBV12-4
ASSPFLSDEQY	NA	TRBV7-3
ASSPIDRHPS	NA	TRBV9
ASSYKGRYYT	NA	TRBV6-5
ATSSPGQTNTGELF	NA	TRBV15
ATSREGGDTGELF	NA	TRBV15
ASSGGDRPYEQY	NA	TRBV18
ASRRTVNTEAF	once	TRBV6-5
AISERAGGVGYT	NA	TRBV10-3
ASRRIAGGRGGYT	NA	TRBV6-5
ASRNGTGSLEAF	once	TRBV6-7
ASSLGQGVTEAF	NA	TRBV7-8
ASRTGDTEAF	NA	TRBV27
SASGDRNEQF	NA	TRBV20-1
ASSPLGGGGNTQY	few	TRBV3-1/TRBV3-2
ASKGTGANYGYT	few	TRBV19
ASSRGHTGELF	NA	TRBV14
ASSKVGVNTEAF	NA	TRBV11-2
ASSLGGAGTNEKLF	NA	TRBV7-2
ASSQSRVYTEAF	NA	TRBV4-3
ASSPVGYEQY	NA	TRBV18
ASSVGTENEKLF	NA	TRBV9
AISGQGSPLHYGYT	NA	TRBV10-3
ASSEGTENEAF	NA	TRBV5-4
ASSVTGGTNEKLF	NA	TRBV2
ASSFLTGNTEAF	NA	TRBV5-5
ASSEAGRTPNEKLF	once	TRBV2
ASSRDRTRGSPLH	NA	TRBV5-1
ASSTGWGRGRTDTQY	NA	TRBV7-3
AWSPAGTGNTEAF	NA	TRBV30
ASSARTGGGTDTQY	NA	TRBV9
ASKTGSAKNIQY	NA	TRBV2
ASGSQGRGGGNTQY	NA	TRBV12-5
ASSTYRVGNGYT	NA	TRBV2
ASHLAREAF	NA	TRBV12-3/TRBV12-4
ASSFGDSFLATNEKLF	NA	TRBV5-1
ASSPDRHTEAF	NA	TRBV18
ASSRSVTIGELF	NA	TRBV14